This T cell receptor beta chain was sequenced during a study of early T cells in non-severe SARS-CoV-2 infection. About the study: Whole-blood bulk RNA, unsorted, was sequenced, and chains were unpaired.

Many counts were recorded for this clonotype. Unique molecular identifiers were affixed to single, distinct cDNA molecules. TCRdb itself ran the 5' RACE reads through MiXCR, one entry per CDR3 protein. The repertoire includes over 55,000 distinct CDR3 sequences, about 9.1% of them detected once, and 8.5% to 9% sits in the top ten. V was pared by 7 bases and J by 7 bases, with 10 bases of the junction left unmatched. This CDR3 is built from 14 residues. Germline lookup yields CDR1 SQVTM and CDR2 ANQGSEA. Sequencing was carried out using whole blood. V is TRBV29-1 and J is TRBJ1-4; TRBD1 agrees at 9 bases. The receptor's source is an adult who was a healthcare worker with PCR-confirmed SARS-CoV-2 infection or an uninfected control (not recorded which). CDR3 bases: TGCAGCGCAATGAAGACAGGGGGTAGTGAAAAACTGTTTTTT. It translates to CSAMKTGGSEKLFF.